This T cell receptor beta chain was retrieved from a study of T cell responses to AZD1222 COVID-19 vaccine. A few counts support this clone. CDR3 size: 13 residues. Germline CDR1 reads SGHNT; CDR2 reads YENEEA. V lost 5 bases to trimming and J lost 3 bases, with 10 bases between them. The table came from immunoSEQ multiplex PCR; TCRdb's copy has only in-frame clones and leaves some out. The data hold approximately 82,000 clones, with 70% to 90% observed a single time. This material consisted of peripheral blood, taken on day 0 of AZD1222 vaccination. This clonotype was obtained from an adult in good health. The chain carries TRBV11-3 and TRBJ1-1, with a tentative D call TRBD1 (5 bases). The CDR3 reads CASSREGYTEAFF. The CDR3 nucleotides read TGTGCCAGCAGCCGAGAGGGGTACACTGAAGCTTTCTTT. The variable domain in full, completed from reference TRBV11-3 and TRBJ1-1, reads EAGVVQSPRYKIIEKKQPVAFWCNPISGHNTLYWYLQNLGQGPELLIRYENEEAVDDSQLPKDRFSAERLKGVDSTLKIQPAELGDSAVYLCASSREGYTEAFFGQGTRLTVV.